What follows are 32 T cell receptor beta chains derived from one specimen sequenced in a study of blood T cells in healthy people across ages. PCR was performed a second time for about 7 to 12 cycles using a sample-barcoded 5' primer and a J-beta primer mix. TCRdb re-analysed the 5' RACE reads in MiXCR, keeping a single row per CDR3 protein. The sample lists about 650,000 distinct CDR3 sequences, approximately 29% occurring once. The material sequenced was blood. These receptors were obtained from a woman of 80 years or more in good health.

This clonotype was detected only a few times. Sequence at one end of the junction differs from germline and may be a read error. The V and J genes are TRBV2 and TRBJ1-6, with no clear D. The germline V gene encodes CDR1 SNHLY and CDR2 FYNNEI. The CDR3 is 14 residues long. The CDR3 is CASSEGFPGSPPHF. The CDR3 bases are TGTGCCAGCAGTGAGGGATTCCCGGGATCACCCCCCCACTTT.

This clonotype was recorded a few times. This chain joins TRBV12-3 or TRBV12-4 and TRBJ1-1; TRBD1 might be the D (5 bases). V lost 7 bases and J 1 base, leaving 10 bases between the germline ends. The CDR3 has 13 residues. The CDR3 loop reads CASTTTGNTEAFF. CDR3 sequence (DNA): TGTGCCAGCACTACAACAGGGAACACTGAAGCTTTCTTT.

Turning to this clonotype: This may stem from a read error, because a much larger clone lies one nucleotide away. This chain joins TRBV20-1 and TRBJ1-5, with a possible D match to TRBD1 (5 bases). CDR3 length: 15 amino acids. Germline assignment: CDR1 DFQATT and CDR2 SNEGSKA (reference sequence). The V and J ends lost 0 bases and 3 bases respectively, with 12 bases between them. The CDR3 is CSARDQDRSNQPQHF. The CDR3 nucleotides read TGCAGTGCTAGAGATCAAGACAGATCCAATCAGCCCCAGCATTTT.

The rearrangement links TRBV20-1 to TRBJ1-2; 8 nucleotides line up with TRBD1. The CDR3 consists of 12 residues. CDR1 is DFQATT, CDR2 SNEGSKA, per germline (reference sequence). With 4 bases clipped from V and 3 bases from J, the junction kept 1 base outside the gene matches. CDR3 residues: CSATDRDYGYTF. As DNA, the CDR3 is TGCAGTGCTACGGACAGGGACTATGGCTACACCTTC.

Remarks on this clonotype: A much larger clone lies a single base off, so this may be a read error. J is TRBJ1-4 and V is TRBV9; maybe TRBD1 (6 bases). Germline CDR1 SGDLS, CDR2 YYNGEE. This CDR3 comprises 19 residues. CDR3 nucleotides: TGTACCAGCAGCGCCATCAGGGGAGGGTCTACTGCAACTAATGAAAAACTGTTTTTT. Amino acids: CTSSAIRGGSTATNEKLFF.

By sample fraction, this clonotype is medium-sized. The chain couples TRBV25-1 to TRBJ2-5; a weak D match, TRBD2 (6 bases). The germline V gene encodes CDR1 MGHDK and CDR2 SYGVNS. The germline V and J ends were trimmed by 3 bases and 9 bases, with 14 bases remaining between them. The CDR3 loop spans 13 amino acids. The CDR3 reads CASSDTGRDAQYF. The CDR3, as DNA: TGTGCCAGCAGTGATACCGGGAGAGATGCCCAGTACTTC.

The CDR3 protein is CASSPWYITEAFF. CDR3 nucleotide sequence: TGTGCCAGCAGCCCCTGGTACATCACTGAAGCTTTCTTT. The J gene is TRBJ1-1, the V gene TRBV28, with D hard to call. Per germline, CDR1 MDHEN and CDR2 SYDVKM. V lost 6 bases and J 4 bases, leaving 12 bases between the germline ends. The CDR3 loop spans 13 amino acids. The full variable domain, rest sourced from reference TRBV28 and TRBJ1-1, is DVKVTQSSRYLVKRTGEKVFLECVQDMDHENMFWYRQDPGLGLRLIYFSYDVKMKEKGDIPEGYSVSREKKERFSLILESASTNQTSMYLCASSPWYITEAFFGQGTRLTVV.

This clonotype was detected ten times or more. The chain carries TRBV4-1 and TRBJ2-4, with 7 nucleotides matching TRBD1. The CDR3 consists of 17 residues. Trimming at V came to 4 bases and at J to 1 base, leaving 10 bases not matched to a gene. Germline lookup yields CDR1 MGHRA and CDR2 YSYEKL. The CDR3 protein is CASSPERDSQAKNIQYF. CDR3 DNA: TGCGCCAGCAGCCCAGAAAGGGACAGCCAGGCCAAAAACATTCAGTACTTC.

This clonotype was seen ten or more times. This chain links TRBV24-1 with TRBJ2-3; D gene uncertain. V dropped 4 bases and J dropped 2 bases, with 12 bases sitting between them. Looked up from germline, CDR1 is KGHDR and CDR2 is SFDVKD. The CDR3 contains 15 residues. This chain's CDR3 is CATSDPNVNTDTQYF. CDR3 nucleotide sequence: TGTGCCACCAGTGACCCGAACGTCAACACAGATACGCAGTATTTT.

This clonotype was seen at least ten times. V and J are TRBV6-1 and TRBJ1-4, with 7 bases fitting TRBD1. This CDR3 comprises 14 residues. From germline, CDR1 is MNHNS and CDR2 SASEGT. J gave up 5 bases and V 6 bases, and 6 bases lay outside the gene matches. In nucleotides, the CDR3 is TGTGCCAGCAGCTCGGGACAGTTAAATGAAAAACTGTTTTTT. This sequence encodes CASSSGQLNEKLFF.

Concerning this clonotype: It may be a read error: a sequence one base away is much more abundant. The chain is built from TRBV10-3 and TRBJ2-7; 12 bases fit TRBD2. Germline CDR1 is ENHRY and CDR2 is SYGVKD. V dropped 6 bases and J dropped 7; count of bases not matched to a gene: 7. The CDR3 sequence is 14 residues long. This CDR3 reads CAISRLAGDNEQYF. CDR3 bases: TGTGCCATCAGCCGACTAGCGGGGGACAATGAGCAGTACTTC.

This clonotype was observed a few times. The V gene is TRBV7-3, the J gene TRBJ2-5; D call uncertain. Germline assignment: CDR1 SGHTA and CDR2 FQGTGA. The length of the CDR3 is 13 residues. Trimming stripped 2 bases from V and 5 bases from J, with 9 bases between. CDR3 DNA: TGTGCCAGCAGCTTATCTGGGTGGGAGACCCAGTACTTC. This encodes CASSLSGWETQYF. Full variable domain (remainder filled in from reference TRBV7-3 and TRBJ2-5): GAGVSQTPSNKVTEKGKYVELRCDPISGHTALYWYRQSLGQGPEFLIYFQGTGAADDSGLPNDRFFAVRPEGSVSTLKIQRTERGDSAVYLCASSLSGWETQYFGPGTRLLVL.

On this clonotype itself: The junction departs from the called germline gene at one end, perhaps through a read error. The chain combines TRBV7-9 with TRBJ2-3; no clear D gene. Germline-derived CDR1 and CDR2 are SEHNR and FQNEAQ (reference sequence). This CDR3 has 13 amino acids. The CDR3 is CASSVDCTDTQYF. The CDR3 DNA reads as TGTGCTAGCAGCGTGGATTGCACAGATACGCAGTATTTT.

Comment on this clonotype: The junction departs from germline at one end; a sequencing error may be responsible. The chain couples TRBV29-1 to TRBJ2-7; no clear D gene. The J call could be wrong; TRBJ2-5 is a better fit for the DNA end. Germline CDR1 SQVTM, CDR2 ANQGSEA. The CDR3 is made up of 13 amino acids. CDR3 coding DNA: TGCAGCGTTGAACAGCCAGTCCAAGGGACCCAGTACTTC. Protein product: CSVEQPVQGTQYF.

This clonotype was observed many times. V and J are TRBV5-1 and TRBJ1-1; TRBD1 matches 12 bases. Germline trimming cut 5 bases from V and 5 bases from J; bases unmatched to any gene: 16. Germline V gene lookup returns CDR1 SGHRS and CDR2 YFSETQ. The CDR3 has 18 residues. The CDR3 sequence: CASRQNRGQGALGTEAFF. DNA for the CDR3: TGCGCCAGCAGACAGAATAGGGGACAGGGGGCGCTGGGGACTGAAGCTTTCTTT.

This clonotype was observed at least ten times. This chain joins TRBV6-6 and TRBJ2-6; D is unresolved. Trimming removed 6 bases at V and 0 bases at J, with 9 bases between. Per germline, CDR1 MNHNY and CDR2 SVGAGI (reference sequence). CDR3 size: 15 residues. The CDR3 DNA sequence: TGTGCCAGCAGCCCCAGAGTCTCTGGGGCCAACGTCCTGACTTTC. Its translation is CASSPRVSGANVLTF.

The CDR3 region has the DNA TGCGCCAGCTGCAGGTCAAAGGACGAGCAGTACTTC. Its translation is CASCRSKDEQYF. This chain connects TRBV5-1 to TRBJ2-7; D is uncertain. Germline CDR1 reads SGHRS; CDR2 reads YFSETQ. With 7 bases removed from V and 5 bases from J, the gap between germline ends came to 13 bases. There are 12 residues in the CDR3.

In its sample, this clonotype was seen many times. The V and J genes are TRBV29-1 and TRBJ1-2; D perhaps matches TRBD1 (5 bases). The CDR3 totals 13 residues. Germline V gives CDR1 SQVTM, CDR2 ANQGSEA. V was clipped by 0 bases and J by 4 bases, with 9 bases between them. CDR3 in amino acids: CSVEDRDGYGYTF. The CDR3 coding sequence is TGCAGCGTTGAAGATCGGGACGGCTATGGCTACACCTTC.

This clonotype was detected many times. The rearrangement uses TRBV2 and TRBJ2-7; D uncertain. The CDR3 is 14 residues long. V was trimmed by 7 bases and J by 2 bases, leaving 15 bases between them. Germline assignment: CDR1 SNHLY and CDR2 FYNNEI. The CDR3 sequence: CASILLGLTYEQYF. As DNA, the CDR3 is TGTGCCAGCATCTTACTTGGGTTGACCTACGAGCAGTACTTC.

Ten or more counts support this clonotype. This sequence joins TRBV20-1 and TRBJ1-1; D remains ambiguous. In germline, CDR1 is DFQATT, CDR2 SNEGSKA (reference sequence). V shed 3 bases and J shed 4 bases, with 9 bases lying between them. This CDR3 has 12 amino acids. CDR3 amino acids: CSARGDSTEAFF. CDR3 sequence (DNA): TGCAGTGCTAGGGGAGATAGCACTGAAGCTTTCTTT.

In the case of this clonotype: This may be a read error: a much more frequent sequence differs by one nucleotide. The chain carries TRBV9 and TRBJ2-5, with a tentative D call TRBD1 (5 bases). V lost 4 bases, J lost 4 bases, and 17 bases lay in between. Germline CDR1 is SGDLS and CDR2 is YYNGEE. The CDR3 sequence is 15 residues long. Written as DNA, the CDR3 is TGTGCCAGCAGCATAAATACACTAAGGGGAGAGACCCAGTACTTC. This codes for CASSINTLRGETQYF.

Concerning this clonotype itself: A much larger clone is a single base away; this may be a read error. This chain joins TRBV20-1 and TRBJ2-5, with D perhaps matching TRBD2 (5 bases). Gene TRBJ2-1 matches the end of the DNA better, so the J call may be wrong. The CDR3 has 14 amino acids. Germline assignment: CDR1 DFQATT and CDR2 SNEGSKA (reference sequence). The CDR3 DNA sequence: TGCAGTGCTAGCGGACTCTGGAACCAAGAGACCCAGTTCTTC. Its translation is CSASGLWNQETQFF.

CDR3 residues: CAPLLGGAADTQYF. CDR3 in DNA: TGTGCCCCCCTGCTTGGGGGGGCGGCAGATACGCAGTATTTT. The rearrangement joins TRBV30 to TRBJ2-3, with D perhaps matching TRBD2 (7 bases). CDR3 length equals 14 residues. V lost 8 bases and J lost 4, with 19 bases in between. Per the germline V gene, CDR1 is GTSNPN and CDR2 is SVGIG (reference sequence). The full variable domain, its missing parts supplied by reference TRBV30 and TRBJ2-3, is SQTIHQWPATLVQPVGSPLSLECTVEGTSNPNLYWYRQAAGRGLQLLFYSVGIGQISSEVPQNLSASRPQDRQFILSSKKLLLSDSGFYLCAPLLGGAADTQYFGPGTRLTVL.

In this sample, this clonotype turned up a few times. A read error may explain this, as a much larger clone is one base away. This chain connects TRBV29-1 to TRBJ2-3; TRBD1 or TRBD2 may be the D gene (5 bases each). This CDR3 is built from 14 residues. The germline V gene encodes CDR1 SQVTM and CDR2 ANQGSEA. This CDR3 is CSAEDRQGPDTQYF. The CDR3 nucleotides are TGCAGCGCTGAAGATCGGCAGGGACCAGATACGCAGTATTTT.

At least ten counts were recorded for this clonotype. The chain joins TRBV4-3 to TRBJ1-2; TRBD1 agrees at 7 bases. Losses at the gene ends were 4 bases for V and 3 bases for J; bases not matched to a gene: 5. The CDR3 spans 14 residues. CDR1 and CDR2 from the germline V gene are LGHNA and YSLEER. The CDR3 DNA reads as TGCGCCAGCAGCCTTGGCCAGGGGGACTATGGCTACACCTTC. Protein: CASSLGQGDYGYTF.

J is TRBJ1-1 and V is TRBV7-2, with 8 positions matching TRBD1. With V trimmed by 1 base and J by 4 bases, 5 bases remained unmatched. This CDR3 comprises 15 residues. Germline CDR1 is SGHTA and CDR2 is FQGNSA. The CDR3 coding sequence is TGTGCCAGCAGCTTAGTGGCAGGGGGCCTCACTGAAGCTTTCTTT. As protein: CASSLVAGGLTEAFF.

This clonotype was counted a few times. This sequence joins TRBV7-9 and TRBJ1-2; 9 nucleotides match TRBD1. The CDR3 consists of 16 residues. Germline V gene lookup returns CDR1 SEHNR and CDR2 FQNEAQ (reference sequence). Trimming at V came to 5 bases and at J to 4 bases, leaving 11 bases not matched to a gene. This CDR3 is CASSQQAGTGTYGYTF. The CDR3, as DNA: TGTGCCAGCAGCCAACAGGCCGGGACAGGGACCTATGGCTACACCTTC.

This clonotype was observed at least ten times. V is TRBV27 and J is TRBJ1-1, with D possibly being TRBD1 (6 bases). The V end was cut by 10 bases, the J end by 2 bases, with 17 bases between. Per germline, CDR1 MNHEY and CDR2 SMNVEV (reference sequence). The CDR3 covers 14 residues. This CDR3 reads CATTPRGRNTEAFF. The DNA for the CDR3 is TGTGCCACCACCCCCAGGGGACGAAACACTGAAGCTTTCTTT.

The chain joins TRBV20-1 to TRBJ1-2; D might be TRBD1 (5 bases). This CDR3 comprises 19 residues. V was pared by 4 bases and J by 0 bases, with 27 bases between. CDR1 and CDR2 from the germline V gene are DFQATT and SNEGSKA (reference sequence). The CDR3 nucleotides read TGCAGTGCTAAACCCCAGCGAGGGGCCCAAACCGGGTCTAACTATGGCTACACCTTC. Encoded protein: CSAKPQRGAQTGSNYGYTF.

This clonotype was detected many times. CDR3 DNA sequence: TGTGCCAGCAGCCCTGGACTAGCGGGGCCGGGGGAGCAGTACTTC. Protein product: CASSPGLAGPGEQYF. This rearrangement joins TRBV7-2 to TRBJ2-7; 12 nucleotides match TRBD2. Germline values: CDR1 SGHTA, CDR2 FQGNSA. The CDR3 extends over 15 amino acids. The junction had 9 bases not matched to a gene; V was cut back by 5 bases and J by 7 bases.

The CDR3 sequence: CASIHLPRGDTQYF. CDR3 coding DNA: TGTGCCAGCATTCACTTGCCCCGCGGAGATACGCAGTATTTT. The chain joins TRBV6-2 or TRBV6-3 to TRBJ2-3; D gene unclear. This CDR3 spans 14 amino acids. Trimming took off 7 bases at V and 5 bases at J, with 16 bases between the two ends. Germline V CDR1 and CDR2: MNHEY, SVGEGT.

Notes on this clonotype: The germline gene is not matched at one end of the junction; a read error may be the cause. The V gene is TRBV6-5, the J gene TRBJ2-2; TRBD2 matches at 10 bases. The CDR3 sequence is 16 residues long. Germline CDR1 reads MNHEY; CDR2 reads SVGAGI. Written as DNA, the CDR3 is TGTGCCTGCAGTTGGAGGACTAGCGGGAACACCGGGGAGCTGTTTTTT. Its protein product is CACSWRTSGNTGELFF.